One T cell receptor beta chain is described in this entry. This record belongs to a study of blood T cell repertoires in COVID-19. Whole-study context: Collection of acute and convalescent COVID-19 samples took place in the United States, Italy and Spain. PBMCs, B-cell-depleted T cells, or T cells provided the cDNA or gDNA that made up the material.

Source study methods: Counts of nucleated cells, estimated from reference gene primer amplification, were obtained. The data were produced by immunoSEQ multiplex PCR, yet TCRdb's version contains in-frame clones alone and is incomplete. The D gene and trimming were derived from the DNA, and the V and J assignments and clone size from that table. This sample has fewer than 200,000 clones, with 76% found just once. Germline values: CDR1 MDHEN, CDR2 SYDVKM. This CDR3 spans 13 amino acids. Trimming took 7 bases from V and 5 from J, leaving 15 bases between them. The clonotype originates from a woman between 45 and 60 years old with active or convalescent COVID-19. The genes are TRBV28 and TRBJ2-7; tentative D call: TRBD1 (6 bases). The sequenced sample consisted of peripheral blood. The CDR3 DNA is TGTGCCAGCACCCAGGGGCAGGTAAACGAGCAGTACTTC. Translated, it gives CASTQGQVNEQYF.